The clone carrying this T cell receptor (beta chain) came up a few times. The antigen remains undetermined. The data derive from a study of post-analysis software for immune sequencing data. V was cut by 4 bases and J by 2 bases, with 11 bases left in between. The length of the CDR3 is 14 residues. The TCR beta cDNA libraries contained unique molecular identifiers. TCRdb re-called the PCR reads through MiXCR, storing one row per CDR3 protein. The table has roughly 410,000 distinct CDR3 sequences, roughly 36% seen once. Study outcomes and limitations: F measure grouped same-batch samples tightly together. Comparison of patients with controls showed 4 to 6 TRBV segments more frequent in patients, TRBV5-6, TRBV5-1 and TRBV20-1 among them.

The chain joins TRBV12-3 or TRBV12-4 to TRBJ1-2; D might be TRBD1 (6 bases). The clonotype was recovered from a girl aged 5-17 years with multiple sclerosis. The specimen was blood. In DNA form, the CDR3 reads TGTGCCAGCAGTTATCGGGACATCAACTATGGCTACACCTTC. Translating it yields CASSYRDINYGYTF.